A single sample gave rise to the 27 T cell receptor beta chains below, sequenced in a study of blood T cell repertoires in COVID-19. Sequencing used immunoSEQ multiplex PCR; TCRdb keeps in-frame clones, though not all of them. The sample has some 82,000 clones, around 80% seen once; the top ten hold 39%. The sample comprised peripheral blood. The source of these receptors is a man older than 75 with active or convalescent COVID-19.

V usage is TRBV4-2 and J usage is TRBJ1-6; D ambiguous. The CDR3 is 13 amino acids. CDR1 LGHNA and CDR2 YNFKEQ come from the germline V gene. Trimming cost V 3 bases and J 5 bases, with 5 bases left between them. For the CDR3, the DNA is TGTGCCAGCAGCCAGGCTGATAATTCACCCCTCCACTTT. The encoded protein is CASSQADNSPLHF.

V gene TRBV4-3 combines with J gene TRBJ2-7, with no clear D. The V and J ends lost 3 bases and 3 bases respectively, with 12 bases between them. The germline CDR1 and CDR2 sequences are LGHNA and YSLEER. The CDR3 runs to 14 residues. CDR3 nucleotides: TGCGCCAGCAGCCAGGAGACCATAAGCTACGAGCAGTACTTC. This codes for CASSQETISYEQYF.

The V and J genes are TRBV19 and TRBJ2-3; 11 nucleotides match TRBD2. This CDR3 comprises 19 residues. The ends lost 0 bases at V and 3 bases at J; junction bases unmatched: 11. Germline lookup yields CDR1 LNHDA and CDR2 SQIVND (reference sequence). In DNA form, the CDR3 reads TGTGCCAGTAGTATAGACCCCCGGATTAGCGGGAGGGAGACAGATACGCAGTATTTT. The encoded protein is CASSIDPRISGRETDTQYF. The whole variable domain, remainder taken from reference TRBV19 and TRBJ2-3, is DGGITQSPKYLFRKEGQNVTLSCEQNLNHDAMYWYRQDPGQGLRLIYYSQIVNDFQKGDIAEGYSVSREKKESFPLTVTSAQKNPTAFYLCASSIDPRISGRETDTQYFGPGTRLTVL.

This chain uses TRBV30 with TRBJ2-7; possibly TRBD2 for D (6 bases). The CDR3 covers 15 residues. The ends were cut back, 1 base at V and 3 bases at J, with 16 bases in the middle. Looked up from germline, CDR1 is GTSNPN and CDR2 is SVGIG (reference sequence). The CDR3 is CAWSGGLEGYYEQYF. Here the CDR3 DNA reads TGTGCCTGGAGTGGCGGCCTGGAGGGTTACTACGAGCAGTACTTC.

The chain couples TRBV19 to TRBJ2-5; 9 nucleotides match TRBD2. Germline V lookup: CDR1 LNHDA, CDR2 SQIVND (reference sequence). V dropped 4 bases and J dropped 1; count of bases not matched to a gene: 7. CDR3 size: 16 residues. CDR3 amino acids: CASSNGASGIQETQYF. The CDR3 DNA reads TGTGCCAGTAGTAATGGGGCTAGCGGGATCCAAGAGACCCAGTACTTC.

This clone was counted once. This chain links TRBV19 with TRBJ1-3, with 7 bases lining up with TRBD1. CDR3 length: 16 residues. V lost 5 bases and J lost 1; bases outside the gene matches: 8. CDR1 and CDR2 (germline): LNHDA, SQIVND (reference sequence). CDR3 in DNA: TGTGCCAGTAGTGATGACAGGGCATTTTCTGGAAACACCATATATTTT. Translation: CASSDDRAFSGNTIYF.

The genes are TRBV5-6 and TRBJ1-5; 7 bases line up with TRBD1. From germline, CDR1 is SGHDT and CDR2 YYEEEE. Trimming at V came to 1 base and at J to 9 bases, leaving 10 bases not matched to a gene. The length of the CDR3 is 15 residues. The CDR3 region is CASSLRGGGGRPQHF. In DNA, the CDR3 is TGTGCCAGCAGCTTGCGAGGGGGCGGAGGTAGGCCCCAGCATTTT.

This chain links TRBV25-1 with TRBJ2-3, with D unresolved. V was pared by 6 bases and J by 0 bases, with 4 bases between. Looked up from germline, CDR1 is MGHDK and CDR2 is SYGVNS. The CDR3 consists of 12 residues. This CDR3 is CASRTSTDTQYF. In DNA, the CDR3 is TGTGCCAGCAGGACTAGCACAGATACGCAGTATTTT.

For the CDR3, the DNA is TGTGCCAGCTCACCCGGGGGGGTCTCCACAGATACGCAGTATTTT. Protein product: CASSPGGVSTDTQYF. J is TRBJ2-3 and V is TRBV18; 8 bases fit TRBD2. Per the germline V gene, CDR1 is KGHSH and CDR2 is LQKENI. CDR3 length: 15 amino acids. J gave up 2 bases and V 3 bases, and 4 bases lay outside the gene matches.

V and J are TRBV7-2 and TRBJ1-1; possibly TRBD1 for D (6 bases). CDR1 is SGHTA, CDR2 FQGNSA, per germline. V was cut by 4 bases and J by 2 bases, with 14 bases left in between. The CDR3 extends over 15 amino acids. The CDR3 region is CASSSRTESNTEAFF. In nucleotides, the CDR3 is TGTGCCAGCAGCTCCCGGACAGAGAGCAACACTGAAGCTTTCTTT.

The chain is built from TRBV28 and TRBJ1-5, with 8 nucleotides matching TRBD1. Germline CDR1 and CDR2: MDHEN and SYDVKM. The CDR3 is 15 residues long. J lost 4 bases, V lost 4 bases, and 6 bases had no gene match. This CDR3 is CASSSPNRGNQPQHF. The CDR3 nucleotides read TGTGCCAGCAGTTCGCCTAACAGGGGGAATCAGCCCCAGCATTTT.

Here the CDR3 DNA reads TGTGCCAGCTCACCTGAGGGCATGGGCAATCAGCCCCAGCATTTT. Protein product: CASSPEGMGNQPQHF. The chain links TRBV18 to TRBJ1-5; D not resolved. Germline V gene sequence: CDR1 KGHSH, CDR2 LQKENI. V was clipped by 3 bases and J by 2 bases, with 11 bases between them. The CDR3 has 15 residues.

V gene TRBV29-1 combines with J gene TRBJ2-1; D perhaps matches TRBD1 (5 bases). The V end was cut by 7 bases, the J end by 0 bases, with 7 bases between. Germline loops: CDR1 SQVTM, CDR2 ANQGSEA. This CDR3 has 12 amino acids. CDR3 bases: TGCAGCGGGCAGGGCTCCTACAATGAGCAGTTCTTC. Encoded protein: CSGQGSYNEQFF.

This chain uses TRBV5-1 with TRBJ2-2, with 14 bases matching TRBD2. Germline CDR1 is SGHRS and CDR2 is YFSETQ. V dropped 3 bases and J dropped 7; count of bases not matched to a gene: 14. The CDR3 length is 19 residues. This CDR3 reads CASSSSGTSGRQRGGELFF. CDR3 in DNA: TGCGCCAGCAGCTCCTCCGGGACTAGCGGGAGACAGAGGGGCGGGGAGCTGTTTTTT.

The V and J genes are TRBV7-8 and TRBJ2-2; the D gene is possibly TRBD1 (5 bases). This CDR3 contains 15 residues. Per germline, CDR1 SGHVS and CDR2 FQNEAQ. Trimming pared 5 bases from V and 4 bases from J, leaving 14 bases between. The CDR3 is CASSAGRRSTGELFF. For the CDR3, the DNA is TGTGCCAGCAGCGCAGGGCGGCGTAGCACCGGGGAGCTGTTTTTT.

This chain links TRBV12-5 with TRBJ1-5; 7 nucleotides agree with TRBD1. The CDR3 has 14 amino acids. Germline loops: CDR1 LGHNT, CDR2 FRNRAP. V lost 5 bases, J lost 2 bases, and 3 bases stayed unmatched. The CDR3 DNA reads TGTGCTAGTGGTCCAGGACAGGGCAATCAGCCCCAGCATTTT. This gives the protein CASGPGQGNQPQHF.

This clone was observed a single time. The rearrangement joins TRBV10-3 to TRBJ2-5; 7 bases are a match to TRBD1. V gave up 7 bases and J gave up 4 bases; unmatched junction bases: 12. Germline V gene lookup returns CDR1 ENHRY and CDR2 SYGVKD. The CDR3 has 15 residues. CDR3 nucleotides: TGTGCCATCACAGACCCGACAGGGAAACCAGAGACCCAGTACTTC. Translation: CAITDPTGKPETQYF.

J is TRBJ2-5 and V is TRBV7-9; 7 positions agree with TRBD1. This CDR3 comprises 13 residues. V lost 3 bases and J lost 4; bases outside the gene matches: 2. Germline-derived CDR1 and CDR2 are SEHNR and FQNEAQ (reference sequence). CDR3 coding DNA: TGTGCCAGCAGCTTTACAGGGGTAGAGACCCAGTACTTC. This sequence encodes CASSFTGVETQYF.

This chain joins TRBV3-1 (or the pseudogene TRBV3-2) and TRBJ1-2, with TRBD1 identical over 7 bases. This CDR3 spans 14 amino acids. The junction had 6 bases not matched to a gene; V was cut back by 6 bases and J by 2 bases. In germline, CDR1 is LGHDT, CDR2 YNNKEL (reference sequence). CDR3 nucleotide sequence: TGTGCCAGCAGGCTCTGGGACAGCAACTATGGCTACACCTTC. Its protein product is CASRLWDSNYGYTF.

The CDR3 protein is CASTSDRESTGELFF. In nucleotides, the CDR3 is TGTGCCAGTACTTCTGACAGGGAGAGCACCGGGGAGCTGTTTTTT. The chain employs TRBV19 and TRBJ2-2; 7 positions match TRBD1. Germline values: CDR1 LNHDA, CDR2 SQIVND (reference sequence). The CDR3 runs 15 residues. With V trimmed by 7 bases and J by 4 bases, 9 bases remained unmatched.

This clone showed up just once. The V call is TRBV20-1, the J call TRBJ2-1; 16 bases are a match to TRBD2. This CDR3 is built from 16 residues. V was pared by 3 bases and J by 5 bases, with 4 bases of the junction left unmatched. The germline V gene has CDR1 DFQATT and CDR2 SNEGSKA (reference sequence). The CDR3 DNA reads TGCAGTGCTAGTGCGGGACTAGCGGGAGGGAACAATGAGCAGTTCTTC. Residues: CSASAGLAGGNNEQFF.

This chain uses TRBV11-2 with TRBJ1-2; D may be TRBD1 (6 bases). The germline CDR1 and CDR2 sequences are SGHAT and FQNNGV. Trimming removed 3 bases at V and 8 bases at J, with 13 bases between. The CDR3 is 13 amino acids. CDR3 region: CASSLETGRGYTF. CDR3 DNA sequence: TGTGCCAGCAGCTTGGAGACAGGAAGAGGCTACACCTTC.

This chain joins TRBV28 and TRBJ1-2; D gene unclear. V was pared by 3 bases and J by 2 bases, with 10 bases between. This CDR3 spans 14 amino acids. The germline V gene encodes CDR1 MDHEN and CDR2 SYDVKM. This chain's CDR3 is CASSFRLRNYGYTF. The DNA of the CDR3 is TGTGCCAGCAGTTTTCGATTGCGAAACTATGGCTACACCTTC.

V is TRBV9 and J is TRBJ2-3; 10 nucleotides agree with TRBD2. V gave up 4 bases and J gave up 4 bases; unmatched junction bases: 9. The CDR3 is 16 residues long. Germline assignment: CDR1 SGDLS and CDR2 YYNGEE. For the CDR3, the DNA is TGTGCCAGCAGCCCACCCCTCAGCGGGGGGGCAGATACGCAGTATTTT. Encoded protein: CASSPPLSGGADTQYF.

The V gene is TRBV7-2, the J gene TRBJ2-1, with 8 bases aligning to TRBD1. This CDR3 is 15 amino acids long. J lost 6 bases, V lost 1 base, and 5 bases had no gene match. Germline CDR1 and CDR2: SGHTA and FQGNSA. CDR3 amino acids: CASSLDSGTGNEQFF. Here the CDR3 DNA reads TGTGCCAGCAGCTTAGATTCCGGGACAGGCAATGAGCAGTTCTTC.

This clone was counted only a few times. The gene calls are TRBV7-2 and TRBJ2-3, with 7 bases aligning to TRBD1. Trimming at V came to 0 bases and at J to 2 bases, leaving 2 bases not matched to a gene. In germline, CDR1 is SGHTA, CDR2 FQGNSA. The CDR3 covers 15 residues. The CDR3 nucleotides read TGTGCCAGCAGCTTAGCCGACAGGGCCACAGATACGCAGTATTTT. Translated: CASSLADRATDTQYF.

The chain is built from TRBV29-1 and TRBJ2-1; the match to TRBD1 covers 7 bases. After removal of 7 bases from V and 4 bases from J, the junction contained 10 bases not matched to a gene. The V gene's germline CDR1 is SQVTM and CDR2 ANQGSEA. The CDR3 has 14 amino acids. DNA of the CDR3: TGCAGCGCCCGGACAGGAGAGCTTTACAATGAGCAGTTCTTC. Translation: CSARTGELYNEQFF.